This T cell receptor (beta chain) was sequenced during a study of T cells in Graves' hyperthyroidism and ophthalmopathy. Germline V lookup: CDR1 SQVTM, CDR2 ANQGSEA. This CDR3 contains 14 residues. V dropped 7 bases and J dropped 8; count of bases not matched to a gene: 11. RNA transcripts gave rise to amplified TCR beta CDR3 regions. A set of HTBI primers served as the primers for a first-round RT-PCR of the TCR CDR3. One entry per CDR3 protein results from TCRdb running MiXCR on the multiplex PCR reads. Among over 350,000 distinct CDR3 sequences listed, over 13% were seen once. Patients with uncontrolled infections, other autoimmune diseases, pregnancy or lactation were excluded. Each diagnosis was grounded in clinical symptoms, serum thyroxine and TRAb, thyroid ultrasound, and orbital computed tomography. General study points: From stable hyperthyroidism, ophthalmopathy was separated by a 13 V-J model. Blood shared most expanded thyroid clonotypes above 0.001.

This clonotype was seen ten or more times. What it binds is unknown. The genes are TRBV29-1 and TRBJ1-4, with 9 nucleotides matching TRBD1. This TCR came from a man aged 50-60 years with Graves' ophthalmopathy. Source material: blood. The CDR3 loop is CSAKPGTGREKLFF. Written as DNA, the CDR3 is TGCAGCGCCAAACCCGGGACAGGGAGAGAAAAACTGTTTTTT.